Listed below are T cell receptor beta chains from one sample, sequenced in a study of identical twins. MiXCR, run by TCRdb on the 5' RACE reads, gives a single entry per CDR3 protein. This table has 450,000 to 650,000 distinct CDR3 sequences, 15% appearing once. The same data also went into a second study, on yellow fever vaccine responses in identical twins.

The sample was CD4+ T cells sorted from blood. These TCRs come from a young woman in good health. CDR3s include the opening cysteine and the closing phenylalanine or tryptophan. A D gene is named only where the DNA matches it firmly. Some rows have no size entry. The others give once, few or many, or a class for an expanded clone.

TRBJ2-1 TRBD2 TRBV6-1 few CASSHMGGGGSSYNEQFF TGTGCCAGCAGTCATATGGGGGGCGGGGGGAGCTCCTACAATGAGCAGTTCTTC
TRBJ2-2 TRBD2 TRBV7-2 few CASSFSSGLTGELFF TGTGCCAGCAGCTTCTCTAGCGGGCTCACCGGGGAGCTGTTTTTT
TRBJ2-7 . TRBV29-1 . CSVVRGEPYEQYF TGCAGCGTTGTTAGGGGAGAACCCTACGAGCAGTACTTC
TRBJ1-1 TRBD1 TRBV5-1 few CASSTPRQGDEAFF TGCGCCAGCAGCACCCCCAGGCAGGGGGATGAAGCTTTCTTT
TRBJ2-1 . TRBV9 few CASSVSSGLYNEQFF TGTGCCAGCAGCGTATCGAGCGGACTTTACAATGAGCAGTTCTTC
TRBJ2-5 . TRBV28 . CASSFWLAGETQYF TGTGCCAGCAGTTTTTGGCTAGCAGGAGAGACCCAGTACTTC
TRBJ2-1 TRBD2 TRBV12-3/TRBV12-4 . CASSFSGTSSYNEQFF TGTGCCAGCAGTTTCTCCGGGACTAGCAGCTACAATGAGCAGTTCTTC
TRBJ2-2 TRBD2 TRBV29-1 . CSVGGTSVGTGELFF TGCAGCGTTGGTGGGACTAGCGTCGGCACCGGGGAGCTGTTTTTT
TRBJ2-1 TRBD2 TRBV10-3 few CAIQAGGTYNEQFF TGTGCCATCCAAGCGGGAGGCACGTACAATGAGCAGTTCTTC
TRBJ2-5 . TRBV29-1 . CSSGIGGGETQYF TGCAGCTCCGGAATAGGGGGAGGAGAGACCCAGTACTTC
TRBJ2-1 . TRBV27 . CASSLLLGSGEQFF TGTGCCAGCAGTTTATTGCTCGGGTCGGGAGAGCAGTTCTTC
TRBJ2-3 . TRBV6-1 few CASSRAGPVGTDTQYF TGTGCCAGCAGTAGAGCGGGTCCGGTGGGCACAGATACGCAGTATTTT
TRBJ2-3 . TRBV20-1 . CSAPNLMGSGTDTQYF TGCAGTGCCCCGAATCTAATGGGGTCGGGCACAGATACGCAGTATTTT
TRBJ2-7 TRBD2 TRBV7-2 few CASSLGGGAVYEQYF TGTGCCAGCAGCTTAGGCGGGGGGGCGGTGTACGAGCAGTACTTC
TRBJ2-7 TRBD2 TRBV6-1 . CASSEEWTSYEQYF TGTGCCAGCAGTGAAGAGTGGACTAGCTACGAGCAGTACTTC
TRBJ2-1 . TRBV4-1 few CASSRLEGYNEQFF TGCGCCAGCAGCCGCCTAGAGGGCTACAATGAGCAGTTCTTC
TRBJ2-1 TRBD2 TRBV12-3/TRBV12-4 . CASSTRGSGRGWGEQFF TGTGCCAGCAGTACCCGGGGTAGCGGGAGGGGGTGGGGCGAGCAGTTCTTC
TRBJ2-3 . TRBV18 . CASSPPGPTDTQYF TGTGCCAGCTCACCACCAGGGCCCACAGATACGCAGTATTTT
TRBJ1-1 TRBD1 TRBV5-1 few CASGPQTGPNTEAFF TGCGCCAGCGGACCCCAGACAGGGCCCAACACTGAAGCTTTCTTT
TRBJ2-3 . TRBV6-2/TRBV6-3 . CASTLGASTDTQYF TGTGCCAGCACCTTAGGGGCAAGCACAGATACGCAGTATTTT
TRBJ2-1 . TRBV7-9 . CSSSFEGGEQFF TGTTCCAGCAGCTTTGAGGGTGGTGAGCAGTTCTTC
TRBJ2-6 . TRBV12-3/TRBV12-4 few CASTLSRAYSGANVLTF TGTGCCAGCACCCTGAGCAGGGCCTACTCTGGGGCCAACGTCCTGACTTTC
TRBJ2-1 . TRBV7-9 . CASSLAGGTGNEQFF TGTGCCAGCAGCTTAGCTGGCGGGACGGGCAATGAGCAGTTCTTC
TRBJ1-5 . TRBV28 few CASSLSGRLLDQPQHF TGTGCCAGCAGTTTATCGGGTCGTCTTCTCGATCAGCCCCAGCATTTT
TRBJ1-1 . TRBV6-2/TRBV6-3 few CASSYGPGNTEAFF TGTGCCAGCAGTTACGGTCCGGGGAACACTGAAGCTTTCTTT
TRBJ2-2 TRBD2 TRBV10-3 . CAISESVAGGTGELFF TGTGCCATCAGTGAGTCGGTAGCGGGAGGAACCGGGGAGCTGTTTTTT
TRBJ2-7 . TRBV5-6 . CASSLDLGDLPNLYEQYF TGTGCCAGCAGCTTGGATTTGGGGGACCTCCCGAATCTGTACGAGCAGTACTTC
TRBJ1-1 . TRBV20-1 many CSASSGSAGAFF TGCAGTGCTAGCTCAGGGTCTGCGGGAGCTTTCTTT
TRBJ2-7 TRBD2 TRBV20-1 . CSARKTGTSGQSSYEQYF TGCAGTGCTAGAAAAACCGGGACTAGCGGGCAGAGCTCCTACGAGCAGTACTTC
TRBJ2-2 . TRBV2 few CASSEAVGAGELFF TGTGCCAGCAGTGAAGCGGTAGGGGCCGGGGAGCTGTTTTTT
TRBJ1-3 . TRBV29-1 . CSVGPGSGNTIYF TGCAGCGTTGGCCCAGGCTCTGGAAACACCATATATTTT
TRBJ2-7 TRBD1 TRBV9 . CASNRQGNYEQYF TGTGCCAGCAACAGACAGGGTAACTACGAGCAGTACTTC
TRBJ2-2 TRBD2 TRBV19 few CASSIGSSGRTGELFF TGTGCCAGTAGTATTGGTTCTAGCGGGAGAACCGGGGAGCTGTTTTTT
TRBJ2-1 . TRBV12-3/TRBV12-4 . CASSPTTSTQEQFF TGTGCCAGCAGTCCTACCACTAGTACTCAAGAGCAGTTCTTC
TRBJ2-1 . TRBV12-3/TRBV12-4 once CASSLNGASSYNEQFF TGTGCCAGCAGTTTAAATGGCGCTAGCTCCTACAATGAGCAGTTCTTC
TRBJ1-2 . TRBV10-3 . CAIRTQGNGYTF TGTGCCATCAGAACCCAGGGAAATGGCTACACCTTC
TRBJ2-3 . TRBV29-1 few CSVAAQFGTDTQYF TGCAGCGTTGCTGCACAGTTCGGCACAGATACGCAGTATTTT
TRBJ2-6 . TRBV5-1 few CASSWNLQASGANVLTF TGCGCCAGCAGCTGGAACCTACAGGCCTCTGGGGCCAACGTCCTGACTTTC
TRBJ2-1 . TRBV12-3/TRBV12-4 . CASTPSRDEQFF TGTGCCAGCACTCCTAGCAGGGATGAGCAGTTCTTC
TRBJ1-2 . TRBV5-1 few CASSSQDGNYGYTF TGCGCCAGCAGCTCCCAGGACGGAAACTATGGCTACACCTTC
TRBJ2-3 TRBD1 TRBV11-2 . CASSLFGGSRQGEADTQYF TGTGCCAGCAGCTTGTTTGGGGGCTCTAGGCAGGGGGAAGCAGATACGCAGTATTTT
TRBJ2-2 . TRBV5-8 . CASSPGLFAGELFF TGTGCCAGCAGCCCAGGGCTCTTCGCCGGGGAGCTGTTTTTT
TRBJ2-1 . TRBV25-1 once CASSPLGVTHNEQFF TGTGCCAGCAGCCCGCTAGGGGTCACACACAATGAGCAGTTCTTC
TRBJ2-1 TRBD2 TRBV29-1 many CSGGTTSLSISEQFF TGCAGCGGCGGTACGACTAGCTTAAGCATAAGTGAGCAGTTCTTC